This T cell receptor (beta chain) is drawn from a study of cytomegalovirus exposure and HLA in healthy donors. Points from the study as a whole: Reports indicate that TCR beta sequences accurately predicted the HLA-A and HLA-B alleles of most subjects.

Of note for this clone: Antigen: not known.

The CDR3 is 14 amino acids. V was cut by 7 bases and J by 4 bases, with 17 bases left in between. CDR1 SGHNT and CDR2 YYREEE come from the germline V gene (reference sequence). The PCR used 60 Vbeta and 13 Jbeta primers. Here immunoSEQ multiplex PCR was the method, and the copy in TCRdb shows in-frame clones only, minus some. Among some 97,000 clones, more than 75% were seen once, and the ten largest hold just under 4%. Sequencing input: PBMCs. The chain employs TRBV5-4 and TRBJ1-1; D gene uncertain. This TCR derives from a woman aged 50 to 60 in good health and CMV-seropositive. The CDR3: CASHGVSGTTEAFF. The CDR3 nucleotides read TGTGCCAGCCACGGGGTTAGTGGTACCACTGAAGCTTTCTTT.